One sample yielded the 24 T cell receptor beta chains listed below, sequenced in a study of cytomegalovirus exposure and HLA in healthy donors (dated by TCRdb to 2016 to 2017). Library construction relied on the immunoSEQ multiplex PCR assay. The multiplex PCR relied on a mix of 60 forward primers for TCR Vbeta segments and 13 reverse primers for TCR Jbeta segments. What TCRdb holds here is the immuneACCESS table cut down to in-frame rearrangements. Part of the clones is not present; checked against another copy, under half of the missing clones reflect an unresolved V gene, and the others are unexplained. This sample comprises some 100,000 clones, around 70% of them detected only once. The leading ten clones occupy 5.4% of the sample. The sequenced sample was PBMCs. The receptor set was obtained from a woman between 65 and 79 years old in good health and CMV-seropositive.

CDR3: CAWSVPQGVTSNQPQHF. The CDR3 bases are TGTGCCTGGAGTGTACCACAGGGGGTTACTAGCAATCAGCCCCAGCATTTT. The chain is built from TRBV30 and TRBJ1-5, with 8 bases identical to TRBD1. The CDR3 covers 17 residues. Germline trimming cut 0 bases from V and 0 bases from J; bases unmatched to any gene: 7. From germline, CDR1 is GTSNPN and CDR2 SVGIG (reference sequence).

This clone was recorded a few times. The chain joins TRBV6-1 to TRBJ2-1; 8 bases fit TRBD1. Trimming removed 7 bases from V and 4 bases from J; junction bases left unmatched: 9. Germline values: CDR1 MNHNS, CDR2 SASEGT. The CDR3 is 15 residues long. The CDR3 sequence: CASKTGQDLYNEQFF. For the CDR3, the DNA is TGTGCCAGCAAGACGGGACAGGACCTTTACAATGAGCAGTTCTTC.

This chain links TRBV7-9 with TRBJ2-5, with 12 bases that match TRBD2. The CDR3 consists of 14 residues. The germline gives CDR1 SEHNR, CDR2 FQNEAQ (reference sequence). V trimming: 5 bases; J trimming: 4 bases; junction bases outside the gene matches: 2. DNA of the CDR3: TGTGCCAGCAGCCCTAGCGGGGGGGGAGAGACCCAGTACTTC. Protein product: CASSPSGGGETQYF.

J is TRBJ1-2 and V is TRBV5-1; D is unclear. V was cut by 2 bases and J by 5 bases, with 13 bases left in between. This CDR3 is built from 14 residues. The germline V gene has CDR1 SGHRS and CDR2 YFSETQ. CDR3 amino acids: CASSLSSHDYGYTF. The CDR3 DNA is TGCGCCAGCAGCTTATCCTCACATGATTATGGCTACACCTTC.

This chain uses TRBV6-5 with TRBJ2-1, with TRBD2 matching 8 bases. Trimming took 6 bases from V and 11 from J; bases not matched to a gene: 12. The CDR3 is made up of 14 amino acids. CDR1 is MNHEY, CDR2 SVGAGI, per germline. CDR3 in amino acids: CASRTGGGPSKQFF. As DNA, the CDR3 is TGTGCCAGCAGAACGGGCGGGGGGCCCTCTAAGCAGTTCTTC.

This chain links TRBV6-6 with TRBJ2-7, with 8 nucleotides matching TRBD2. CDR1 MNHNY and CDR2 SVGAGI come from the germline V gene (reference sequence). The V gene end was trimmed by 0 bases and the J gene end by 7 bases; junction bases not matched to a gene: 5. The CDR3 length is 14 residues. DNA for the CDR3: TGTGCCAGCAGTTACTCGAGGATAGCGGGGGAGCAGTACTTC. Amino acids: CASSYSRIAGEQYF.

V and J are TRBV5-4 and TRBJ1-6, with D uncertain. Trimming removed 4 bases from V and 8 bases from J, with 7 bases in between. Germline CDR1 is SGHNT and CDR2 is YYREEE (reference sequence). CDR3 length: 12 amino acids. The CDR3 DNA follows: TGTGCCAGCAGCCGATCGGATTCACCCCTCCACTTT. Translation gives CASSRSDSPLHF.

This chain connects TRBV7-3 to TRBJ2-5, with TRBD2 identical over 11 bases. CDR3 length: 15 residues. Germline V gives CDR1 SGHTA, CDR2 FQGTGA. J gave up 3 bases and V 5 bases, and 5 bases lay outside the gene matches. CDR3 sequence: CASSDLGLAEETQYF. The CDR3 DNA reads as TGTGCCAGCAGCGACTTGGGACTAGCGGAAGAGACCCAGTACTTC.

This chain joins TRBV7-9 and TRBJ1-4, with 10 bases aligning to TRBD1. In germline, CDR1 is SEHNR, CDR2 FQNEAQ (reference sequence). Losses at the gene ends were 2 bases for V and 8 bases for J; bases not matched to a gene: 11. This CDR3 has 17 amino acids. The CDR3 DNA follows: TGTGCCAGCAGCTTAAGCCGTGGGGGGACAGGGGTGGAAAAACTGTTTTTT. Protein sequence: CASSLSRGGTGVEKLFF.

The V and J genes are TRBV19 and TRBJ2-1; D is perhaps TRBD1 (5 bases). Germline CDR1 is LNHDA and CDR2 is SQIVND (reference sequence). CDR3 length: 15 residues. Trimming took 9 bases from V and 7 from J, leaving 22 bases between them. CDR3 coding DNA: TGTGCCAGCAACCCCGGGTCCCAGGGTTTTAATGAGCAGTTCTTC. This sequence encodes CASNPGSQGFNEQFF.

This clone was seen a few times. One junction end disagrees with the germline gene, perhaps due to a read error. The chain has TRBV5-5 and TRBJ1-1; a weak D match, TRBD1 (5 bases). The CDR3 length is 10 residues. Germline loops: CDR1 SGHKS, CDR2 YYEKEE (reference sequence). CDR3 sequence: CASSLEGEQF. CDR3 DNA sequence: TGTGCCAGCAGCTTGGAAGGGGAACAGTTT.

This sequence joins TRBV7-2 and TRBJ1-2; D remains unclear. This CDR3 contains 14 residues. CDR1 and CDR2 (germline): SGHTA, FQGNSA. V was trimmed by 5 bases and J by 4 bases, leaving 14 bases between them. The DNA of the CDR3 is TGTGCCAGCAGCCTGGCCGGGATGGCCTATGGCTACACCTTC. This gives the protein CASSLAGMAYGYTF. The full variable domain, rest sourced from reference TRBV7-2 and TRBJ1-2, is GAGVSQSPSNKVTEKGKDVELRCDPISGHTALYWYRQSLGQGLEFLIYFQGNSAPDKSGLPSDRFSAERTGGSVSTLTIQRTQQEDSAVYLCASSLAGMAYGYTFGSGTRLTVV.

V usage is TRBV15 and J usage is TRBJ2-1; TRBD1 might be the D (5 bases). Germline V gene sequence: CDR1 LNHNV, CDR2 YYDKDF (reference sequence). V lost 4 bases and J 2 bases, leaving 12 bases between the germline ends. The CDR3 runs 15 residues. The chain's CDR3 is CATSIVRAPYNEQFF. The CDR3 nucleotides read TGTGCCACCAGCATCGTCAGGGCCCCCTACAATGAGCAGTTCTTC.

This rearrangement joins TRBV19 to TRBJ2-5; 9 nucleotides line up with TRBD2. CDR1 LNHDA and CDR2 SQIVND come from the germline V gene (reference sequence). CDR3 length: 15 amino acids. The V and J ends lost 1 base and 1 base, in that order; junction bases with no gene match: 1. The CDR3 spells CASSIGAGGQETQYF. The CDR3 nucleotides are TGTGCCAGTAGTATAGGAGCGGGGGGCCAAGAGACCCAGTACTTC.

This chain's CDR3 is CASSDGEGMSYGYTF. DNA of the CDR3: TGTGCCAGCAGTGATGGGGAGGGAATGAGCTATGGCTACACCTTC. This sequence joins TRBV2 and TRBJ1-2; D call uncertain. V gave up 3 bases and J gave up 4 bases, with 15 bases separating them. Germline CDR1 is SNHLY and CDR2 is FYNNEI. The CDR3 sequence is 15 residues long.

A few counts support this clone. The rearrangement uses TRBV23-1 and TRBJ2-2; the match to TRBD2 covers 10 bases. TRBV23-1 carries the ORF label, with uncertain function. V shed 2 bases, J shed 5 bases, and the junction held 5 bases outside the gene matches. The length of the CDR3 is 16 residues. DNA of the CDR3: TGCGCCAGCAGTCAACGCCTAGCGGGGGCTACCGGGGAGCTGTTTTTT. Translated: CASSQRLAGATGELFF.

For this clone: The sample holds other DNA sequences that translate to the same CDR3. V usage is TRBV30 and J usage is TRBJ1-2; no definite D call. The CDR3 has 12 residues. Germline-derived CDR1 and CDR2 are GTSNPN and SVGIG (reference sequence). Trimming stripped 3 bases from V and 4 bases from J, with 9 bases between. CDR3 sequence reads: CAWSPGVYGYTF. CDR3 in DNA: TGTGCCTGGAGCCCCGGGGTCTATGGCTACACCTTC.

V and J are TRBV5-1 and TRBJ2-3, with D possibly matching TRBD1 (6 bases). Germline lookup yields CDR1 SGHRS and CDR2 YFSETQ. The ends were cut back, 1 base at V and 3 bases at J, with 6 bases in the middle. The length of the CDR3 is 13 residues. CDR3 in DNA: TGCGCCAGCAGCTTGCAGGGGACAGATACGCAGTATTTT. Translating it yields CASSLQGTDTQYF.

This clone was seen just once. The chain's CDR3 is CASSSPKSTGGYGYTF. In DNA form, the CDR3 reads TGTGCCAGCAGCTCGCCAAAATCGACAGGGGGCTATGGCTACACCTTC. This chain uses TRBV7-9 with TRBJ1-2; 9 positions agree with TRBD1. CDR3 size: 16 residues. V gave up 4 bases and J gave up 4 bases; unmatched junction bases: 10. Germline CDR1 SEHNR, CDR2 FQNEAQ (reference sequence).

The V and J genes are TRBV19 and TRBJ2-7, with D possibly matching TRBD1 (6 bases). V was shortened by 5 bases and J by 4 bases, with 12 bases between the two germline ends. CDR1 and CDR2 from the germline V gene are LNHDA and SQIVND (reference sequence). This CDR3 has 13 amino acids. The CDR3 coding sequence is TGTGCCAGTAGTTCCGGGACACCTTACGAGCAGTACTTC. Translating it yields CASSSGTPYEQYF.

The gene calls are TRBV10-3 and TRBJ2-1, with TRBD2 matching over 10 bases. Trimming cost V 3 bases and J 3 bases; bases outside gene matches: 8. The CDR3 sequence is 17 residues long. Per germline, CDR1 ENHRY and CDR2 SYGVKD. In DNA, the CDR3 is TGTGCCATCAGTGACAGTGGCGGACTAGCGGACTACAATGAGCAGTTCTTC. Encoded protein: CAISDSGGLADYNEQFF.

The chain links TRBV7-9 to TRBJ1-4; D ambiguous. Trimming removed 1 base from V and 8 bases from J, with 11 bases in between. The germline CDR1 and CDR2 sequences are SEHNR and FQNEAQ (reference sequence). The CDR3 runs 14 residues. The CDR3 DNA follows: TGTGCCAGCAGCTTAGGAGGAGTCGGAGAAAAACTGTTTTTT. This translates into CASSLGGVGEKLFF. Combining the CDR3 with reference TRBV7-9 and TRBJ1-4 gives the whole variable domain DTGVSQNPRHKITKRGQNVTFRCDPISEHNRLYWYRQTLGQGPEFLTYFQNEAQLEKSRLLSDRFSAERPKGSFSTLEIQRTEQGDSAMYLCASSLGGVGEKLFFGSGTQLSVL.

Comment on this clone: The identical CDR3 is also encoded by other nucleotide sequences in the sample. The chain has TRBV18 and TRBJ1-1, with 8 bases fitting TRBD1. The germline gives CDR1 KGHSH, CDR2 LQKENI. The CDR3 has 14 amino acids. V gave up 3 bases and J gave up 4 bases; unmatched junction bases: 4. Written as DNA, the CDR3 is TGTGCCAGCTCACCGCTAACAGGGGGCACTGAAGCTTTCTTT. Protein product: CASSPLTGGTEAFF.

The chain links TRBV21-1 to TRBJ1-5; the DNA was not compared with TRBD1, the D call given in the table. TRBV21-1 is a pseudogene locus. The CDR3 contains 13 residues. CDR3 loop: CASSRQGDQPQHF. The CDR3 region has the DNA TGTGCCAGCAGCCGACAGGGAGATCAGCCCCAGCATTTT.